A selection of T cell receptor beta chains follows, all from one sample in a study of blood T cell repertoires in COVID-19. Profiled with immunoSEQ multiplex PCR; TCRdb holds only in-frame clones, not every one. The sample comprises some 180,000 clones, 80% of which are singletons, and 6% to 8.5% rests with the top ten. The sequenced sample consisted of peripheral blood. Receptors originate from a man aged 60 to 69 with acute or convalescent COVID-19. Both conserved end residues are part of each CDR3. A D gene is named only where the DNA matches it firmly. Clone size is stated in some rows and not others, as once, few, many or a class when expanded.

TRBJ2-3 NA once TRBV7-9 TGTGCCAGCAGCTCCTTGGACAGAGGGGGCACAGATACGCAGTATTTT CASSSLDRGGTDTQYF
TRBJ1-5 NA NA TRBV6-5 TGTGCCAGCACCGCCGCGATAAATCAGCCCCAGCATTTT CASTAAINQPQHF
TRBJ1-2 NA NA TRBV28 TGTGCCAGCGAAGGTCGGACTCACTATGGCTACACCTTC CASEGRTHYGYTF
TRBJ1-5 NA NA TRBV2 TGTGCCGGTCAGGGGCCGGGGAATCAGCCCCAGCATTTT CAGQGPGNQPQHF
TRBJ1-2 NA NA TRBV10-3 TGTGCCATCAGTGAGTCTGCGGCCTATGGCTACACCTTC CAISESAAYGYTF
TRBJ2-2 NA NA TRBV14 TGTGCCAGCAGCCACTATAACCGGGTCTCCACCGGGGAGCTGTTTTTT CASSHYNRVSTGELFF
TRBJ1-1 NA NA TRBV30 TGTGCCTGGAGCAGCCAGCGGAACACTGAAGCTTTCTTT CAWSSQRNTEAFF
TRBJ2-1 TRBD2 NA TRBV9 TGTGCCAGCAGCGCGACAAGGATTAGCGGGGGTACCTACAATGAGCAGTTCTTC CASSATRISGGTYNEQFF
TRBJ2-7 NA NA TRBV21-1 TGTGCCAGCAGCAAAGCCAGACAGTCACGGGGGGAGCAGTACTTC CASSKARQSRGEQYF
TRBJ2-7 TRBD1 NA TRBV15 TGTGCCACCAGCAGAGTTCAGGGACAGACTTACGAGCAGTACTTC CATSRVQGQTYEQYF
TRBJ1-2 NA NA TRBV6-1 TGTGCCAGCAGTGAAGGTCCAGGTCCCTATGGCTACACCTTC CASSEGPGPYGYTF
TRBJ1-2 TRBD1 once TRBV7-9 TGTGCCAGCAGCTCAGGAATCGGGACAGACAATGGCTACACCTTC CASSSGIGTDNGYTF
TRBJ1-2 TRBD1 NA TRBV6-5 TGTGCCAGCAGTTCACAGGGGGCCGTGAGAGGCTACACCTTC CASSSQGAVRGYTF
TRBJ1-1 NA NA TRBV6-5 TGTGCCAGCACCCCGGCCCCGCCGAGGGTCCAGGAAGCTTTCTTT CASTPAPPRVQEAFF
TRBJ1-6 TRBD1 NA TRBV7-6 TGTGCCAGCAGCCGGCGGACAGGGTACGGGAATTCACCCCTCCACTTT CASSRRTGYGNSPLHF
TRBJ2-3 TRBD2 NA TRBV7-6 TGTGCCAGCGCATTGGGGGGGGTAACAGATACGCAGTATTTT CASALGGVTDTQYF
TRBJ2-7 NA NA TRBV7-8 TGTGCCAGCAGCTTATCGGGGGGCCTCGAGCAGTACTTC CASSLSGGLEQYF
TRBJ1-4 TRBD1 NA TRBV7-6 TGTGCCAGCAGCTTAACGGACAGGGGGAGTGAAAAACTGTTTTTT CASSLTDRGSEKLFF
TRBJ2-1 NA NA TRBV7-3 TGTGCCAGCAGCTTATTTTTGTCGGGACGGCGGGGTACCTACAATGAGCAGTTCTTC CASSLFLSGRRGTYNEQFF
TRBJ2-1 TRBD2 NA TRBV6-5 TGTGCCAGCAGTTACGGGGGGGCCTACAATGAGCAGTTCTTC CASSYGGAYNEQFF
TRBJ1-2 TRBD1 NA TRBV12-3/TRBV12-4 TGTGCCAGCAGTTCAGGGACAGACTATGGCTACACCTTC CASSSGTDYGYTF
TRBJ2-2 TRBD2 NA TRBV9 TGTGCCAGCAGCGCGTGGGGACTAGCGGGAGAAACCGGGGAGCTGTTTTTT CASSAWGLAGETGELFF
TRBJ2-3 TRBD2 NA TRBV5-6 TGTGCCAGCAGCCAGACGGGACTAAGGGGCACAGATACGCAGTATTTT CASSQTGLRGTDTQYF
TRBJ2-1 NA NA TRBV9 TGTGCCAGCAGCGTAGCCGTCTACCCCCCGTATAATGAGCAGTTCTTC CASSVAVYPPYNEQFF
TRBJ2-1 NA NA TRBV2 TGTGCCAGCAATCTAGCAGGTTACAATGAGCAGTTCTTC CASNLAGYNEQFF
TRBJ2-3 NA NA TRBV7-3 TGTGCCAGCAGCTTAGGAGTCACAGATACGCAGTATTTT CASSLGVTDTQYF
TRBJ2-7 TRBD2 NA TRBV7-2 TGTGCCAGCACCCCGACTAGCGGGTTCTACGAGCAGTACTTC CASTPTSGFYEQYF
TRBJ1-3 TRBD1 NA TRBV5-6 TGTGCCAGCAGCCCGCGACAGGGCCACTCTGGAAACACCATATATTTT CASSPRQGHSGNTIYF
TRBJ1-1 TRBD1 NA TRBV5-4 TGTGCCAGCAGCTTGGCAAATAGGGGGCTCGCTGAAGCTTTCTTT CASSLANRGLAEAFF
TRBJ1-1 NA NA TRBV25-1 TGTGCCAGCAGTGACTGGGGCATGAACACTGAAGCTTTCTTT CASSDWGMNTEAFF
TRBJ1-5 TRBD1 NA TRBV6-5 TGTGCCAGCAGTCGCGAAGGACAGGGCAATCAGCCCCAGCATTTT CASSREGQGNQPQHF
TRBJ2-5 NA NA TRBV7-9 TGTGCCAGCAGCTTAGGGGGCCTTAACCAAGAGACCCAGTACTTC CASSLGGLNQETQYF
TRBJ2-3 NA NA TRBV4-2 TGTGCCAGCAGCCAAGATGTGACAGCCACAGATACGCAGTATTTT CASSQDVTATDTQYF
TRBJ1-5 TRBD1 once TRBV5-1 TGCGCCAGCAGCTGGACAGGGGGCAGCAATCAGCCCCAGCATTTT CASSWTGGSNQPQHF
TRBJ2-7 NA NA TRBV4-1 TGCGCCAGCAGCCAAGCACCGGGAGTCTACGAGCAGTACTTC CASSQAPGVYEQYF
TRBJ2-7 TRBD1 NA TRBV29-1 TGCAGCATACCGGGACAGGGGTTATCTCAGTACTTC CSIPGQGLSQYF
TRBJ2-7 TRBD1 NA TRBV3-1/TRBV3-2 TGTGCCAGCAGCCCGGGGGACAGGGGGTACGAGCAGTACTTC CASSPGDRGYEQYF
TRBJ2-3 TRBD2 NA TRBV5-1 TGCGCCAGCAGCTTGGCGACTAGCGGGGGTGTGGGTACGCAGTATTTT CASSLATSGGVGTQYF
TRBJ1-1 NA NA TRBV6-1 TGTGCCAGCAGTGAATTTCAGGGGAACACTGAAGCTTTCTTT CASSEFQGNTEAFF
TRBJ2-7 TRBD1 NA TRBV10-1 TGCGCCAGCAACCGACAGGGTATCTACGAGCAGTACTTC CASNRQGIYEQYF
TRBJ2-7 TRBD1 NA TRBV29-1 TGCAGCGGGGGACAGGGAGAGGACTACGAGCAGTACTTC CSGGQGEDYEQYF
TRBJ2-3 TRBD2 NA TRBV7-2 TGTGCCAGCAGCGGACATAGCGGGGGGGCTGTGACAGATACGCAGTATTTT CASSGHSGGAVTDTQYF
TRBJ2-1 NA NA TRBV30 TGTGCCTGGAGGTCCCCTAGCGCCCGGGGGGCGAATGAGCAGTTCTTC CAWRSPSARGANEQFF
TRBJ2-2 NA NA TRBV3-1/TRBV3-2 TGTGCCAGCAGCCAAGATCACGGGGTGACCGGGGAGCTGTTTTTT CASSQDHGVTGELFF
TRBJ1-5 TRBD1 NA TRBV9 TGTGCCAGCAGCGTAGAGGGACAGAGCAATCAGCCCCAGCATTTT CASSVEGQSNQPQHF
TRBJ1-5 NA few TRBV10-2 TGCGCCAGCAGCCTTTCCCGTGGAGGGATCGCGAACAATCAGCCCCAGCATTTT CASSLSRGGIANNQPQHF
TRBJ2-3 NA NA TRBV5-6 TGTGCCAGCAGCTTGGTCGGCGCAGGGGGGAGCACAGATACGCAGTATTTT CASSLVGAGGSTDTQYF
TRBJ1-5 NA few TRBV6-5 TGTGCCAGCAGTTACGAGGGGGGGCAGCCCCAGCATTTT CASSYEGGQPQHF
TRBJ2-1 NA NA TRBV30 TGTGCCTGGAGTTTACGAGCTTTGGTGGGAGCTGAGCAGTTCTTC CAWSLRALVGAEQFF
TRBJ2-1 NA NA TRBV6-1 TGTGCCAGCAGTGAATCGCCGACAGGCTACAATGAGCAGTTCTTC CASSESPTGYNEQFF
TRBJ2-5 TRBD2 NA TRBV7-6 TGTGCCAGCAGCTCGACTAGCGGAAAGGAAGAGACCCAGTACTTC CASSSTSGKEETQYF
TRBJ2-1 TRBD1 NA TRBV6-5 TGTGCCAGTAGTACAGGGGAGCAGGGGAATGAGCAGTTCTTC CASSTGEQGNEQFF
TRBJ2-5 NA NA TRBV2 TGTGCCAGCAGTGCTGGGTCAGGGAGGGAGACCCAGTACTTC CASSAGSGRETQYF
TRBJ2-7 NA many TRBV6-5 TGTGCCAGCAGTTACTCGAGGGAGCAGTACTTC CASSYSREQYF